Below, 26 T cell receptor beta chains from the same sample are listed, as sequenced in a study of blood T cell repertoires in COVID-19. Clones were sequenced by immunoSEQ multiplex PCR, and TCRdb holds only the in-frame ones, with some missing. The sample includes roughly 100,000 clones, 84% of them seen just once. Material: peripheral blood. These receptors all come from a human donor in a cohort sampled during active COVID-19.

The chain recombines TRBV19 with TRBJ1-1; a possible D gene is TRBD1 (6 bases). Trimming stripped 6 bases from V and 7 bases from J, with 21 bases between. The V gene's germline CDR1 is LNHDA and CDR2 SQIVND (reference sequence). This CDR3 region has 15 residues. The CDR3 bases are TGTGCCAGTAGGATGCTGAGGTTGGGAGGGGGTGAAGCTTTCTTT. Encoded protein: CASRMLRLGGGEAFF.

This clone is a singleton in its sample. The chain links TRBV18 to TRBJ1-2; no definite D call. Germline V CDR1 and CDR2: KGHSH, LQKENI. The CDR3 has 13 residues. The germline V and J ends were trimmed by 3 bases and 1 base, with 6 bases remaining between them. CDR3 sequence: CASSPPVNYGYTF. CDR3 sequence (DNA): TGTGCCAGCTCACCCCCGGTTAACTATGGCTACACCTTC.

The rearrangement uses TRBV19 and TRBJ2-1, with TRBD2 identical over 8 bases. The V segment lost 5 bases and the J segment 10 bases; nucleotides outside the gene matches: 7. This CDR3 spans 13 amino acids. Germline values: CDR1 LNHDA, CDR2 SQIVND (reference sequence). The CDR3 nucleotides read TGTGCCAGTAGTGAGACTAGCGAGGGGGAGCAGTTCTTC. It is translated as CASSETSEGEQFF.

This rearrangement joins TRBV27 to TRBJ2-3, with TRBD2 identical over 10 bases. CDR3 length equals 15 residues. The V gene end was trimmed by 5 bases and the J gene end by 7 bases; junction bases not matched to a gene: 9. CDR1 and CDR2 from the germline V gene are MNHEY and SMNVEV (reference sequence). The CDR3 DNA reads TGTGCCAGCAGTGCGAAGCGGGGGGGCCCGAATACGCAGTATTTT. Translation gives CASSAKRGGPNTQYF.

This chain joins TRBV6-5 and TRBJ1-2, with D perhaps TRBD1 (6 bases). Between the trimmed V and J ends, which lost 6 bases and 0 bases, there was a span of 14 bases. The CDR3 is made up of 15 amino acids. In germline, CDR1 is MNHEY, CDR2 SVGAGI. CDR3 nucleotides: TGTGCCAGCAGACCCACAGGGCCAGCTAACTATGGCTACACCTTC. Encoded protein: CASRPTGPANYGYTF.

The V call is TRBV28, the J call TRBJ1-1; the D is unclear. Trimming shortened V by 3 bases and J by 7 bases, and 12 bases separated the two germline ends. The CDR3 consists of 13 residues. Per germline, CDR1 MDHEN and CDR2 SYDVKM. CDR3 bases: TGTGCCAGCAGTTTGGGTGTCGAGGGTGAAGCTTTCTTT. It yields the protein CASSLGVEGEAFF.

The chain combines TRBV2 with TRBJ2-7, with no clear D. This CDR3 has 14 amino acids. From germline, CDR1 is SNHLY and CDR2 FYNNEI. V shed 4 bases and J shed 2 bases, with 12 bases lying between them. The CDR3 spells CASSAGSLPYEQYF. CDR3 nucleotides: TGTGCCAGCAGTGCGGGTTCTCTCCCCTACGAGCAGTACTTC.

In DNA, the CDR3 is TGCGCCAGCAGCAATACAGGGGCTGGGAGCTCCTACGAGCAGTACTTC. Protein sequence: CASSNTGAGSSYEQYF. The chain uses TRBV5-1 and TRBJ2-7; 7 bases are a match to TRBD1. V was clipped by 4 bases and J by 0 bases; unmatched bases: 10. CDR1 and CDR2 from the germline V gene are SGHRS and YFSETQ. This CDR3 spans 16 amino acids.

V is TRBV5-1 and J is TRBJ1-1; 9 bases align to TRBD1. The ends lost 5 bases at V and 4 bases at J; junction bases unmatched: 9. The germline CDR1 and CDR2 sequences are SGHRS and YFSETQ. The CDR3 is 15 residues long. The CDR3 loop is CASRQGAPVGTEAFF. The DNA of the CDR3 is TGCGCCAGCAGACAGGGGGCACCAGTAGGCACTGAAGCTTTCTTT.

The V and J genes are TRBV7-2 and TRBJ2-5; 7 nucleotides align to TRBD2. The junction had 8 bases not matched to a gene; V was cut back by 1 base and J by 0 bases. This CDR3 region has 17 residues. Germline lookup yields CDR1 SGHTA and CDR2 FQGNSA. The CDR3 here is CASSLGLQTSYQETQYF. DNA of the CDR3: TGTGCCAGCAGCTTAGGCCTCCAGACTAGCTACCAAGAGACCCAGTACTTC.

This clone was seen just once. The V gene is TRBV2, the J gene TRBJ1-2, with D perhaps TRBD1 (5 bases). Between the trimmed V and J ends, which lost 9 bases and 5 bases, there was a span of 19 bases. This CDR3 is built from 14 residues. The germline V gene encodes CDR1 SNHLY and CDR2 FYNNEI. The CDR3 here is CASGDSTGLYGYTF. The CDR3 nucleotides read TGTGCCAGTGGGGACTCCACCGGTCTTTATGGCTACACCTTC.

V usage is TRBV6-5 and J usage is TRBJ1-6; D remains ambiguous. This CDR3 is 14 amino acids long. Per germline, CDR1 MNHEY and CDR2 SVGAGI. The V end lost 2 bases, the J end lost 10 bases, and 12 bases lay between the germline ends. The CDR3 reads CASSYTRVGSPLHF. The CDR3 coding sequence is TGTGCCAGCAGTTACACCCGGGTCGGGTCACCCCTCCACTTT.

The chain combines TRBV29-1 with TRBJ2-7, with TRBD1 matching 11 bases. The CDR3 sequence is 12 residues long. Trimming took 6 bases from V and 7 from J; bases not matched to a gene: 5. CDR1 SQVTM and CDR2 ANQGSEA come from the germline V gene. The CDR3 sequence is CSVRTGGGEQYF. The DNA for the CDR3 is TGCAGCGTAAGGACAGGGGGCGGGGAGCAGTACTTC.

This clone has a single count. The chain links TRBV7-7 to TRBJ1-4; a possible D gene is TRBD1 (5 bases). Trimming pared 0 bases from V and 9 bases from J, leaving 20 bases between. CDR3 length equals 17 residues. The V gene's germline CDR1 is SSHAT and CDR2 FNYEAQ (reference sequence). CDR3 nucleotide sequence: TGTGCCAGCAGCTTAGCGGGACTCGGGGGGAAAACGCAAAAACTGTTTTTT. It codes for CASSLAGLGGKTQKLFF.

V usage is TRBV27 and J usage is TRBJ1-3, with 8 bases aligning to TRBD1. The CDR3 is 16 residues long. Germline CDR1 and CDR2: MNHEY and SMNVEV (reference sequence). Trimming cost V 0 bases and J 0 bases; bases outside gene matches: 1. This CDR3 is CASSLSGQVSGNTIYF. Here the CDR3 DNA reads TGTGCCAGCAGTTTATCGGGACAGGTCTCTGGAAACACCATATATTTT.

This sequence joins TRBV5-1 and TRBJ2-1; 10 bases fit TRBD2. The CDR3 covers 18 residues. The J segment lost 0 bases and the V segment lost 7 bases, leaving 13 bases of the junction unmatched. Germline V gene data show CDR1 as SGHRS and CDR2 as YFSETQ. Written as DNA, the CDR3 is TGCGCCAGCCGAGGTAGCGGGGGGTCTACGAGCTCCTACAATGAGCAGTTCTTC. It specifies CASRGSGGSTSSYNEQFF.

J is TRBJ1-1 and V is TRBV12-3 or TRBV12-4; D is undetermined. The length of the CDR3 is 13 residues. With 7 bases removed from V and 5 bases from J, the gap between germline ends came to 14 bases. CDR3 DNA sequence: TGTGCCAGCACACACCTCCGGGGTACTGAAGCTTTCTTT. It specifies CASTHLRGTEAFF.

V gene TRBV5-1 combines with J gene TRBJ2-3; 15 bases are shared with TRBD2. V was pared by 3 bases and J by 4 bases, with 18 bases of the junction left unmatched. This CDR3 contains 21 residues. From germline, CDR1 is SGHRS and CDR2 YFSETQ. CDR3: CASSSRGWTSGGVPSADTQYF. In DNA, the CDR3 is TGCGCCAGCAGCTCCCGCGGTTGGACTAGCGGGGGGGTCCCAAGCGCAGATACGCAGTATTTT.

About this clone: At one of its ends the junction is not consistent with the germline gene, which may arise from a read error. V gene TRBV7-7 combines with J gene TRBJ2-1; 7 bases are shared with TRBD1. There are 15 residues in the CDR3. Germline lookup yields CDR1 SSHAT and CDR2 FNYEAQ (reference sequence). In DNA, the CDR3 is TGTGCTAGCAGTCCGCCAGGGGGCTCCTACAATGAGCAGTTCTTC. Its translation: CASSPPGGSYNEQFF.

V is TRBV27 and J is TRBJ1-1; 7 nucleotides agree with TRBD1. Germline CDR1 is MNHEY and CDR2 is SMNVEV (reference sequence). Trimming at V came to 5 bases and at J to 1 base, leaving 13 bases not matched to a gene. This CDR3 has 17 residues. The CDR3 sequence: CASSPRTGLQRNTEAFF. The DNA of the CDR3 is TGTGCCAGCAGTCCCAGGACAGGTCTCCAGCGGAACACTGAAGCTTTCTTT.

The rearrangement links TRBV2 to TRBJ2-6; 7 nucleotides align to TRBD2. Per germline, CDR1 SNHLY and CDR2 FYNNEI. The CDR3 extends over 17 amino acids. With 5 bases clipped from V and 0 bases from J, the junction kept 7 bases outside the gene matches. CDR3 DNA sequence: TGTGCCAGCAGTCCTCTTCGGGGGGACTCTGGGGCCAACGTCCTGACTTTC. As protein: CASSPLRGDSGANVLTF. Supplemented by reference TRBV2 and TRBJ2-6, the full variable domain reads EPEVTQTPSHQVTQMGQEVILRCVPISNHLYFYWYRQILGQKVEFLVSFYNNEISEKSEIFDDQFSVERPDGSNFTLKIRSTKLEDSAMYFCASSPLRGDSGANVLTFGAGSRLTVL.

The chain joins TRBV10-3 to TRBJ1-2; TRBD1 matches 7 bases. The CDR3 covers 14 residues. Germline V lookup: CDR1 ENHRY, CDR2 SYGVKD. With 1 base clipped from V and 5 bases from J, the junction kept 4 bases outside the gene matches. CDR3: CAISEFGTEYGYTF. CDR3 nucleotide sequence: TGTGCCATCAGTGAGTTCGGGACAGAATATGGCTACACCTTC.

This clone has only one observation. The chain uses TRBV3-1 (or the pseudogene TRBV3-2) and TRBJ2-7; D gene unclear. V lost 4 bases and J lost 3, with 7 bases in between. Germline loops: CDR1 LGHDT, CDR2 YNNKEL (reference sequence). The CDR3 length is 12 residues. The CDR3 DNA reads TGTGCCAGCAGCCGGAGCTACTACGAGCAGTACTTC. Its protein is CASSRSYYEQYF.

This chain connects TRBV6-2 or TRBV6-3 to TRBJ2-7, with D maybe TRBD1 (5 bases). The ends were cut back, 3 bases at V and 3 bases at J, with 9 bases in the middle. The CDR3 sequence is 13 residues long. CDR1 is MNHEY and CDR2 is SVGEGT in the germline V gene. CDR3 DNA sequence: TGTGCCAGCAGTTATAGGGGCCACTACGAGCAGTACTTC. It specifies CASSYRGHYEQYF.

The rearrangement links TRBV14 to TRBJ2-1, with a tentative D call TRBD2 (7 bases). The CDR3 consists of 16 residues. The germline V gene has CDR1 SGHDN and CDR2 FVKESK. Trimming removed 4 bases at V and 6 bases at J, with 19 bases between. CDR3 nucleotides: TGTGCCAGCAGCCCCTTAAGGGGGGGGGCCTCCAATGAGCAGTTCTTC. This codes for CASSPLRGGASNEQFF.

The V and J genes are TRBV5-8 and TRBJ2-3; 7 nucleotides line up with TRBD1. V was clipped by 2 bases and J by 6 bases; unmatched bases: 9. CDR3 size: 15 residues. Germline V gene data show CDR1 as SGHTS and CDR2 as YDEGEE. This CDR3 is CASSFGTVSLDTQYF. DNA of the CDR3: TGTGCCAGCAGCTTTGGGACAGTCTCCCTCGATACGCAGTATTTT. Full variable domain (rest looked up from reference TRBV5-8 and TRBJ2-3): EAGVTQSPTHLIKTRGQQATLRCSPISGHTSVYWYQQALGLGLQFLLWYDEGEERNRGNFPPRFSGRQFPNYSSELNVNALELEDSALYLCASSFGTVSLDTQYFGPGTRLTVL.